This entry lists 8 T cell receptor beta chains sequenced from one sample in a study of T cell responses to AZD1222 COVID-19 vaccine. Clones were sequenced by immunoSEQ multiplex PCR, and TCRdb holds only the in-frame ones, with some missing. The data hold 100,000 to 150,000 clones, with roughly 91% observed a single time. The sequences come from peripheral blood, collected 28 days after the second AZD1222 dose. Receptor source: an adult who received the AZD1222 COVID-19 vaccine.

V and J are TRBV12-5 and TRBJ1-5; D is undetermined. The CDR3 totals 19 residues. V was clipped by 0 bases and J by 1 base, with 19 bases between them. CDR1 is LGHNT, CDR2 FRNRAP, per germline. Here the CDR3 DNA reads TGTGCTAGTGGTTTGGTACTCTTCGGTCTAGGCAGGAGCAATCAGCCCCAGCATTTT. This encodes CASGLVLFGLGRSNQPQHF.

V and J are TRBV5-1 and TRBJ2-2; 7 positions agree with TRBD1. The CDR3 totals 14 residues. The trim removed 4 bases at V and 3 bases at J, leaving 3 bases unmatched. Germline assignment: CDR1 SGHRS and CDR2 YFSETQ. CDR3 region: CASSHQGDTGELFF. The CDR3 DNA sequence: TGCGCCAGCAGCCATCAGGGGGACACCGGGGAGCTGTTTTTT.

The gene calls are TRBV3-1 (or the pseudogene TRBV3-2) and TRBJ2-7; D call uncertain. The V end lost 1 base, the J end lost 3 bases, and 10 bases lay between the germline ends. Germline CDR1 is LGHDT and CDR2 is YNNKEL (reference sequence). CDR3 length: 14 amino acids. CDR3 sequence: CASSQGWQIYEQYF. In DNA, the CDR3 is TGTGCCAGCAGCCAAGGGTGGCAGATCTACGAGCAGTACTTC.

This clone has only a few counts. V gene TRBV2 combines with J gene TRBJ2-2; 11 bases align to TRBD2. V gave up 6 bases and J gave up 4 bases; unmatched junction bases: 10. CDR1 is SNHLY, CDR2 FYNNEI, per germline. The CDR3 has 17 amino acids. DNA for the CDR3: TGTGCCAGCAGGCGGACTAGCGGGTCCTTGGGCACCGGGGAGCTGTTTTTT. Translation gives CASRRTSGSLGTGELFF.

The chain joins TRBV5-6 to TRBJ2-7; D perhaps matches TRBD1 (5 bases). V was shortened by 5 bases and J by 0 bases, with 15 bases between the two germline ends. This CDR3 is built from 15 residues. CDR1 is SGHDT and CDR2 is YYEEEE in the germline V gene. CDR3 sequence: CASSSLFRDSYEQYF. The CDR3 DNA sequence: TGTGCCAGCAGTTCGCTCTTCAGGGACTCCTACGAGCAGTACTTC. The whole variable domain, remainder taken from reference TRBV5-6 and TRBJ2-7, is DAGVTQSPTHLIKTRGQQVTLRCSPKSGHDTVSWYQQALGQGPQFIFQYYEEEERQRGNFPDRFSGHQFPNYSSELNVNALLLGDSALYLCASSSLFRDSYEQYFGPGTRLTVT.

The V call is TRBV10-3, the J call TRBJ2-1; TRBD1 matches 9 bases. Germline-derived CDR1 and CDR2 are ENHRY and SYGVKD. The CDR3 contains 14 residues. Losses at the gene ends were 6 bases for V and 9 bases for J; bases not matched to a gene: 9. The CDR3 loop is CAIREGTGFGEQFF. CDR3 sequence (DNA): TGTGCCATCAGAGAGGGGACAGGGTTCGGTGAGCAGTTCTTC.

The CDR3 coding sequence is TGTGCCAGCAGCCCGGAGAGACTCACTGAAGCTTTCTTT. Residues: CASSPERLTEAFF. The chain employs TRBV2 and TRBJ1-1; D is ambiguous. This CDR3 is 13 amino acids long. The germline V gene encodes CDR1 SNHLY and CDR2 FYNNEI. Trimming took 6 bases from V and 4 from J, leaving 12 bases between them.

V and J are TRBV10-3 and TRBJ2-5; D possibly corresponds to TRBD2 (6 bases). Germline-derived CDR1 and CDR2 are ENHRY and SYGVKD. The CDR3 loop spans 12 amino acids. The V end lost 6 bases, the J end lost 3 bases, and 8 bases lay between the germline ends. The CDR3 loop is CAIRGGEETQYF. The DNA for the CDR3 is TGTGCCATCAGGGGGGGAGAAGAGACCCAGTACTTC.